These 22 T cell receptor beta chains share one sample of origin, sequenced in a study of chemoradiotherapy in HPV16-positive cancers. Using immunoSEQ multiplex PCR, the repertoire was profiled, and TCRdb retains in-frame clones only, with some absent. Seen here are over 1,300 clones, 75% to 90% observed once, and the top ten hold roughly 6.4%. The sequenced sample was tumor tissue, obtained from a patient who underwent chemoradiotherapy. Receptors originate from a human donor with HPV-associated anogenital cancer.

This sequence joins TRBV7-2 and TRBJ1-6; D is ambiguous. CDR1 SGHTA and CDR2 FQGNSA come from the germline V gene. V lost 1 base to trimming and J lost 10 bases, with 14 bases between them. The CDR3 runs 15 residues. The CDR3 DNA follows: TGTGCCAGCAGCTTAGATCCTGCGGCTACCTCACCCCTCCACTTT. This sequence encodes CASSLDPAATSPLHF. Based on the CDR3 plus reference TRBV7-2 and TRBJ1-6, the full variable domain is GAGVSQSPSNKVTEKGKDVELRCDPISGHTALYWYRQSLGQGLEFLIYFQGNSAPDKSGLPSDRFSAERTGGSVSTLTIQRTQQEDSAVYLCASSLDPAATSPLHFGNGTRLTVT.

The chain's CDR3 is CASITTGFSGANVLTF. The CDR3 nucleotides read TGTGCCAGCATCACGACAGGGTTCTCTGGGGCCAACGTCCTGACTTTC. The chain carries TRBV5-6 and TRBJ2-6; 7 nucleotides agree with TRBD1. The junction had 6 bases not matched to a gene; V was cut back by 6 bases and J by 0 bases. The germline gives CDR1 SGHDT, CDR2 YYEEEE. There are 16 residues in the CDR3.

This chain connects TRBV19 to TRBJ1-1, with D unclear. Deletions cut 8 bases from V and 2 bases from J, with 12 bases between. The CDR3 runs 13 residues. Germline values: CDR1 LNHDA, CDR2 SQIVND (reference sequence). The CDR3 DNA reads TGTGCCAGTTCGATGTGGACTAACACTGAAGCTTTCTTT. This sequence encodes CASSMWTNTEAFF.

This clone was counted only a few times. The genes are TRBV9 and TRBJ2-1; 7 bases line up with TRBD1. The V segment lost 0 bases and the J segment 3 bases; nucleotides outside the gene matches: 9. Germline CDR1 and CDR2: SGDLS and YYNGEE. CDR3 length equals 17 residues. For the CDR3, the DNA is TGTGCCAGCAGCGTAGCCATAAACAGGGGATTCTACAATGAGCAGTTCTTC. Its protein product is CASSVAINRGFYNEQFF.

The chain is built from TRBV11-2 and TRBJ2-5; 9 bases match TRBD1. J lost 4 bases, V lost 5 bases, and 11 bases had no gene match. Germline lookup yields CDR1 SGHAT and CDR2 FQNNGV. This CDR3 has 16 amino acids. CDR3 bases: TGTGCCAGCAGCCAATACACCCGGGACAGGGTAGAGACCCAGTACTTC. Protein sequence: CASSQYTRDRVETQYF. The whole variable domain, remainder taken from reference TRBV11-2 and TRBJ2-5, is EAGVAQSPRYKIIEKRQSVAFWCNPISGHATLYWYQQILGQGPKLLIQFQNNGVVDDSQLPKDRFSAERLKGVDSTLKIQPAKLEDSAVYLCASSQYTRDRVETQYFGPGTRLLVL.

The chain is built from TRBV6-5 and TRBJ1-2; D might be TRBD1 (6 bases). V gave up 8 bases and J gave up 4 bases, with 17 bases separating them. The CDR3 totals 14 residues. Germline loops: CDR1 MNHEY, CDR2 SVGAGI. CDR3 sequence: CASHLGGSSYGYTF. DNA for the CDR3: TGTGCCAGCCACTTAGGGGGGTCGAGCTATGGCTACACCTTC.

In its sample, this clone was seen a few times. This chain links TRBV6-4 with TRBJ1-2; D is perhaps TRBD1 (6 bases). V dropped 3 bases and J dropped 6 bases, with 17 bases sitting between them. The CDR3 is 15 amino acids. Germline CDR1 is MRHNA and CDR2 is SNTAGT. The CDR3 spells CASSDTPQGLDGYTF. DNA for the CDR3: TGTGCCAGCAGTGATACCCCGCAGGGGTTGGATGGCTACACCTTC.

This rearrangement joins TRBV11-3 to TRBJ1-1, with 7 bases lining up with TRBD1. This CDR3 is built from 17 residues. J lost 0 bases, V lost 6 bases, and 13 bases had no gene match. In germline, CDR1 is SGHNT, CDR2 YENEEA. CDR3 amino acids: CASRGIQGPNMNTEAFF. The CDR3 DNA reads as TGTGCCAGCAGGGGGATACAGGGGCCGAACATGAACACTGAAGCTTTCTTT.

The J gene is TRBJ2-5, the V gene TRBV7-2; maybe TRBD2 (7 bases). The germline V and J ends were trimmed by 5 bases and 5 bases, with 12 bases remaining between them. This CDR3 region has 13 residues. Germline-derived CDR1 and CDR2 are SGHTA and FQGNSA. CDR3 DNA sequence: TGTGCCAGCAGCGGGGGGGCGTCTGAGACCCAGTACTTC. This translates into CASSGGASETQYF.

The chain couples TRBV7-9 to TRBJ1-2; D uncertain. The CDR3 sequence is 13 residues long. Looked up from germline, CDR1 is SEHNR and CDR2 is FQNEAQ (reference sequence). The germline V and J ends were trimmed by 1 base and 6 bases, with 9 bases remaining between them. CDR3 protein: CASSLDWEDGYTF. CDR3 DNA sequence: TGTGCCAGCAGCTTAGACTGGGAGGATGGCTACACCTTC.

The chain joins TRBV2 to TRBJ2-5, with 16 bases that match TRBD2. The CDR3 extends over 16 amino acids. Germline CDR1 is SNHLY and CDR2 is FYNNEI. With 6 bases clipped from V and 7 bases from J, the junction kept 8 bases outside the gene matches. The CDR3 nucleotides read TGTGCCAGCAGCCCGGGACTAGCGGGAGGGGGAGGGACCCAGTACTTC. Its protein is CASSPGLAGGGGTQYF. The entire variable domain, with the rest obtained from reference TRBV2 and TRBJ2-5, is as follows: EPEVTQTPSHQVTQMGQEVILRCVPISNHLYFYWYRQILGQKVEFLVSFYNNEISEKSEIFDDQFSVERPDGSNFTLKIRSTKLEDSAMYFCASSPGLAGGGGTQYFGPGTRLLVL.

The chain joins TRBV27 to TRBJ1-1, with 7 positions matching TRBD1. Germline-derived CDR1 and CDR2 are MNHEY and SMNVEV (reference sequence). The CDR3 contains 11 residues. With V trimmed by 5 bases and J by 7 bases, 1 base remained unmatched. CDR3 in amino acids: CASSRDSEAFF. The CDR3 DNA is TGTGCCAGCAGTCGGGACAGTGAAGCTTTCTTT.

This clone is termed hyperexpanded. V usage is TRBV7-8 and J usage is TRBJ1-1, with D hard to call. Looked up from germline, CDR1 is SGHVS and CDR2 is FQNEAQ. The CDR3 is 15 amino acids. The germline V and J ends were trimmed by 1 base and 1 base, with 10 bases remaining between them. The CDR3 DNA follows: TGTGCCAGCAGCTTAGTTGGTAACGGGAACACTGAAGCTTTCTTT. This gives the protein CASSLVGNGNTEAFF.

V gene TRBV5-6 combines with J gene TRBJ2-2, with D uncertain. In germline, CDR1 is SGHDT, CDR2 YYEEEE. CDR3 size: 16 residues. V was shortened by 0 bases and J by 0 bases, with 9 bases between the two germline ends. This CDR3 is CASSLGAGSNTGELFF. CDR3 nucleotides: TGTGCCAGCAGCTTGGGGGCAGGATCGAACACCGGGGAGCTGTTTTTT.

The gene calls are TRBV4-2 and TRBJ2-3; D is perhaps TRBD1 (6 bases). The CDR3 contains 16 residues. Trimming took 0 bases from V and 3 from J, leaving 13 bases between them. Germline V gene sequence: CDR1 LGHNA, CDR2 YNFKEQ. Here the CDR3 reads CASSQDLGAVTDTQYF. In nucleotides, the CDR3 is TGTGCCAGCAGCCAAGACCTGGGGGCGGTGACAGATACGCAGTATTTT.

This clone was recorded only once. The chain joins TRBV19 to TRBJ1-3; D is undetermined. From germline, CDR1 is LNHDA and CDR2 SQIVND (reference sequence). Deletions cut 3 bases from V and 1 base from J, with 16 bases between. This CDR3 comprises 17 residues. The CDR3 DNA reads as TGTGCCAGTAGTATCGAACGGGTCCAACTTTCTGGAAACACCATATATTTT. Translation: CASSIERVQLSGNTIYF.

This sequence joins TRBV5-5 and TRBJ1-2; D is perhaps TRBD1 (5 bases). Trimming cost V 0 bases and J 2 bases, with 8 bases left between them. The germline gives CDR1 SGHKS, CDR2 YYEKEE (reference sequence). CDR3 size: 14 residues. The CDR3 sequence: CASSLEQANYGYTF. The CDR3 DNA sequence: TGTGCCAGCAGCTTGGAACAGGCGAACTATGGCTACACCTTC.

The chain employs TRBV14 and TRBJ1-6, with D maybe TRBD1 (6 bases). The germline gives CDR1 SGHDN, CDR2 FVKESK. The CDR3 consists of 14 residues. Trimming left V 4 bases short and J 9 bases short, with 13 bases between. CDR3 bases: TGTGCCAGCAGCCGCCGGGGAGGGGGTTCACCCCTCCACTTT. This codes for CASSRRGGGSPLHF. Full variable domain (missing parts from reference TRBV14 and TRBJ1-6): EAGVTQFPSHSVIEKGQTVTLRCDPISGHDNLYWYRRVMGKEIKFLLHFVKESKQDESGMPNNRFLAERTGGTYSTLKVQPAELEDSGVYFCASSRRGGGSPLHFGNGTRLTVT.

The chain recombines TRBV7-8 with TRBJ1-5, with D maybe TRBD1 (5 bases). Trimming left V 2 bases short and J 4 bases short, with 9 bases between. This CDR3 has 14 amino acids. Per germline, CDR1 SGHVS and CDR2 FQNEAQ. As DNA, the CDR3 is TGTGCCAGCAGCTTATATGAGGGGAATCAGCCCCAGCATTTT. Translation: CASSLYEGNQPQHF.

V gene TRBV2 combines with J gene TRBJ1-4, with D hard to call. Per germline, CDR1 SNHLY and CDR2 FYNNEI. CDR3 size: 15 residues. V lost 5 bases, J lost 7 bases, and 17 bases lay in between. The CDR3, as DNA: TGTGCCAGCAGTTCCCCGAACGCTGTGGGTGAAAAACTGTTTTTT. Protein product: CASSSPNAVGEKLFF.

The J gene is TRBJ2-3, the V gene TRBV18; 10 bases agree with TRBD2. From germline, CDR1 is KGHSH and CDR2 LQKENI. The CDR3 length is 16 residues. Trimming took 2 bases from V and 0 from J; bases not matched to a gene: 2. The CDR3 DNA reads as TGTGCCAGCTCACCAAGCGGGGGGGAGAGCACAGATACGCAGTATTTT. This gives the protein CASSPSGGESTDTQYF. The complete variable domain, with remaining parts taken from reference TRBV18 and TRBJ2-3, reads NAGVMQNPRHLVRRRGQEARLRCSPMKGHSHVYWYRQLPEEGLKFMVYLQKENIIDESGMPKERFSAEFPKEGPSILRIQQVVRGDSAAYFCASSPSGGESTDTQYFGPGTRLTVL.

Comment on this clone: Relative to the germline gene, one junction end is altered; a read error may explain this. The chain carries TRBV5-8 and TRBJ1-1, with D uncertain. Germline V gives CDR1 SGHTS, CDR2 YDEGEE. This CDR3 region has 16 residues. DNA for the CDR3: TGTGCCAGCATCTTGCGGGCAGCCGATATGAACACTGAAGCTTTCTTT. This translates into CASILRAADMNTEAFF.